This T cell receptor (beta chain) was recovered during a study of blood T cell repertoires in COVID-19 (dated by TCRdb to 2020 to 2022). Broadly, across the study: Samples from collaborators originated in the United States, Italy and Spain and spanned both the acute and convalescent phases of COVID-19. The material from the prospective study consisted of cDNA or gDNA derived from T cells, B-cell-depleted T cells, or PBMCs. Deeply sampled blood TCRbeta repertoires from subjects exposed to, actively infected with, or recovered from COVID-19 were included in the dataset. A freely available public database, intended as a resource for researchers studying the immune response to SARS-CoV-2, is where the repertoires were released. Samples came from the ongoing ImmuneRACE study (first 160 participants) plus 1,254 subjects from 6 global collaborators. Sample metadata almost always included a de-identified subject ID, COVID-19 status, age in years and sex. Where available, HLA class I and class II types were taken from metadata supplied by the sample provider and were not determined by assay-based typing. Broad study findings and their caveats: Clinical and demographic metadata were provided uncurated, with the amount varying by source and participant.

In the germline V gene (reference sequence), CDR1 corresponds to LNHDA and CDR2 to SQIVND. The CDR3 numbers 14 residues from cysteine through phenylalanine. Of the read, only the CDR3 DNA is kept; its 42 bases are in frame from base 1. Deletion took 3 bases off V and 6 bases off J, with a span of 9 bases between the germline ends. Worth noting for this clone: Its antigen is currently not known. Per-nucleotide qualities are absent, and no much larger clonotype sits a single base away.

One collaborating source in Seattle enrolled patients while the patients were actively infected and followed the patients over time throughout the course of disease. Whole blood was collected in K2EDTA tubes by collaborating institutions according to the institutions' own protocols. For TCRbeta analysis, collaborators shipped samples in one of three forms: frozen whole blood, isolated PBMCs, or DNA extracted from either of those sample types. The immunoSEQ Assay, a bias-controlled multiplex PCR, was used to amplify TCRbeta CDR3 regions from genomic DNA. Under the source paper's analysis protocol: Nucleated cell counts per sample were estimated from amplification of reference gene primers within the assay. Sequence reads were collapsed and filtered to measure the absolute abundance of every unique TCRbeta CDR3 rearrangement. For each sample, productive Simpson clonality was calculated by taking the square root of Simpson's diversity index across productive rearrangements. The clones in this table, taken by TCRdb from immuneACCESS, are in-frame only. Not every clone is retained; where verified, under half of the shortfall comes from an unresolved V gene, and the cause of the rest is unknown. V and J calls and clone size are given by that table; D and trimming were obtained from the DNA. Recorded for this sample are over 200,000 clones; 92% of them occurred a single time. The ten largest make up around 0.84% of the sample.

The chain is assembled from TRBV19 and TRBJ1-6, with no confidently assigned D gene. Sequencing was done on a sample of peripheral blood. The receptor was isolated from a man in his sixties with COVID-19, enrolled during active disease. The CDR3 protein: CASSIGPANSPLHF. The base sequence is TGTGCCAGTAGTATTGGGCCAGCTAATTCACCCCTCCACTTT.